The 8 T cell receptor beta chains listed next were all sequenced from one sample in a study of blood T cell repertoires in COVID-19. Profiled with immunoSEQ multiplex PCR; TCRdb holds only in-frame clones, not every one. The sample carries a few hundred thousand clones, 90% recorded once. The specimen was peripheral blood. The receptors were sampled from a woman between 25 and 40 years old with COVID-19, enrolled during active disease.

The V gene is TRBV2, the J gene TRBJ2-7, with D uncertain. CDR1 SNHLY and CDR2 FYNNEI come from the germline V gene. V was trimmed by 8 bases and J by 2 bases, leaving 16 bases between them. The CDR3 has 14 amino acids. The CDR3 sequence is CASRVSRRAYEQYF. CDR3 DNA sequence: TGTGCCAGCCGGGTTAGCCGACGGGCCTACGAGCAGTACTTC.

The gene calls are TRBV29-1 and TRBJ1-2, with 10 bases fitting TRBD1. Germline loops: CDR1 SQVTM, CDR2 ANQGSEA. This CDR3 region has 13 residues. V lost 3 bases and J lost 4; bases outside the gene matches: 2. The CDR3 loop is CSVETGGAYGYTF. The CDR3 nucleotides read TGCAGCGTTGAGACAGGGGGCGCCTATGGCTACACCTTC.

This clone was seen a handful of times. CDR3 in amino acids: CASSFEREEFKLGTDTQYF. The DNA for the CDR3 is TGCGCCAGCAGCTTCGAACGGGAGGAATTTAAATTGGGCACAGATACGCAGTATTTT. This sequence joins TRBV5-1 and TRBJ2-3; TRBD2 matches 7 bases. J was trimmed by 1 base and V by 2 bases; bases with no gene match: 16. The CDR3 consists of 19 residues. Per the germline V gene, CDR1 is SGHRS and CDR2 is YFSETQ. The entire variable domain, with the rest obtained from reference TRBV5-1 and TRBJ2-3, is as follows: KAGVTQTPRYLIKTRGQQVTLSCSPISGHRSVSWYQQTPGQGLQFLFEYFSETQRNKGNFPGRFSGRQFSNSRSEMNVSTLELGDSALYLCASSFEREEFKLGTDTQYFGPGTRLTVL.

This chain links TRBV6-5 with TRBJ2-7, with 7 bases that match TRBD2. Trimming at V came to 4 bases and at J to 0 bases, leaving 6 bases not matched to a gene. Germline V gene data show CDR1 as MNHEY and CDR2 as SVGAGI. The CDR3 sequence is 15 residues long. CDR3 DNA sequence: TGTGCCAGCAGTTCCGAGCGGGGAAGCTCCTACGAGCAGTACTTC. Amino acid sequence: CASSSERGSSYEQYF.

This chain links TRBV5-1 with TRBJ2-6, with TRBD1 matching 9 bases. From germline, CDR1 is SGHRS and CDR2 YFSETQ. The CDR3 extends over 18 amino acids. J gave up 1 base and V 0 bases, and 5 bases lay outside the gene matches. In DNA form, the CDR3 reads TGCGCCAGCAGCTTGGAAGGGACAGGGTTGTCTGGGGCCAACGTCCTGACTTTC. The encoded protein is CASSLEGTGLSGANVLTF.

The chain combines TRBV19 with TRBJ2-2; D possibly corresponds to TRBD1 (6 bases). The CDR3 covers 15 residues. The germline V and J ends were trimmed by 7 bases and 2 bases, with 14 bases remaining between them. Germline CDR1 reads LNHDA; CDR2 reads SQIVND (reference sequence). The CDR3 region is CASIQTGVNTGELFF. In DNA, the CDR3 is TGTGCCAGTATTCAGACAGGCGTTAACACCGGGGAGCTGTTTTTT.

This clone was seen only once. The chain joins TRBV7-6 to TRBJ2-7; the match to TRBD1 covers 9 bases. V trimming: 5 bases; J trimming: 3 bases; junction bases outside the gene matches: 5. The V gene's germline CDR1 is SGHVS and CDR2 FNYEAQ. CDR3 length: 14 amino acids. CDR3 loop: CASSPLTGGYEQYF. The CDR3 nucleotides are TGTGCCAGCAGCCCCCTGACAGGGGGCTACGAGCAGTACTTC.

The count of this clone is one. This chain connects TRBV5-5 to TRBJ1-2, with 9 positions matching TRBD1. The germline V gene encodes CDR1 SGHKS and CDR2 YYEKEE (reference sequence). This CDR3 is built from 15 residues. V dropped 0 bases and J dropped 2; count of bases not matched to a gene: 2. The CDR3 is CASSLDGQGNYGYTF. In DNA form, the CDR3 reads TGTGCCAGCAGCTTGGACGGACAGGGGAACTATGGCTACACCTTC.